This TCR beta chain was profiled in a study of OX40 agonist ivuxolimab in advanced cancers. Study overall: The study enrolled dose-escalation patients with hepatocellular carcinoma, melanoma, renal cell or head and neck cancer. Anti-PD-1, anti-PD-L1 or anti-CTLA-4 therapy given earlier was allowed, and over 35% had some.

The CDR3 contains 15 residues. CDR1 is MNHEY, CDR2 SVGAGI, per germline. Trimming took off 1 base at V and 6 bases at J, with 13 bases between the two ends. Clones were read by immunoSEQ multiplex PCR, and TCRdb kept only the in-frame ones, dropping some. The data contain around 31,000 clones, around 85% of them seen just once; the ten biggest clones take up approximately 40%. The source material was CD4+ or CD8+ T cells sorted from blood, sampled in a trial of the OX40 agonist ivuxolimab. V and J are TRBV6-5 and TRBJ1-5, with D hard to call. This clonotype was obtained from an adult with an advanced solid tumor such as melanoma, head and neck, liver or kidney cancer. Written as DNA, the CDR3 is TGTGCCAGCAGTTACTTAGACCCTGGCGGTCAGCCCCAGCATTTT. As protein: CASSYLDPGGQPQHF.